These T cell receptor beta chains were read from a single sample in a study of blood T cell repertoires in COVID-19. Sequenced by immunoSEQ multiplex PCR; TCRdb stores in-frame clones only, minus some. The table has some 110,000 clones, less than 85% seen once. Sequencing was performed on peripheral blood. These receptors all stem from a woman aged 60 to 75 with acute or convalescent COVID-19. Each CDR3 is given with its conserved first and last residue. Fields, in order: CDR3 protein, CDR3 DNA, clone size, J gene, V gene, D gene. A D gene is named only where the DNA matches it firmly. Part of the rows lack a size; the others show once, few, many or a class for expanded clones.

CDR3aa: CASSFGTTNEKLFF; CDR3nt: TGTGCCAGCAGCTTCGGGACAACGAATGAAAAACTGTTTTTT; abundance: .; j_gene: TRBJ1-4; v_gene: TRBV11-1; d_gene: .
CDR3aa: CASSDNRADEQFF; CDR3nt: TGTGCCAGCAGCGACAACAGGGCGGACGAGCAGTTCTTC; abundance: .; j_gene: TRBJ2-1; v_gene: TRBV21-1; d_gene: .
CDR3aa: CASSQGPSGGSYEQYF; CDR3nt: TGCGCCAGCAGCCAAGGTCCTAGTGGGGGGAGCTACGAGCAGTACTTC; abundance: .; j_gene: TRBJ2-7; v_gene: TRBV4-1; d_gene: .
CDR3aa: CASYRGKNTEAFF; CDR3nt: TGTGCCAGCTACAGGGGGAAGAACACTGAAGCTTTCTTT; abundance: .; j_gene: TRBJ1-1; v_gene: TRBV27; d_gene: TRBD1
CDR3aa: CASSAGPSFYEQYF; CDR3nt: TGTGCCAGTAGTGCGGGACCGAGTTTCTACGAGCAGTACTTC; abundance: few; j_gene: TRBJ2-7; v_gene: TRBV19; d_gene: .
CDR3aa: CATSVGTSTQYF; CDR3nt: TGTGCCACCAGTGTGGGGACTAGTACGCAGTATTTT; abundance: once; j_gene: TRBJ2-3; v_gene: TRBV24-1; d_gene: TRBD2
CDR3aa: CSVEATGSSSYEQYF; CDR3nt: TGCAGCGTTGAAGCAACAGGGTCGAGCTCCTACGAGCAGTACTTC; abundance: .; j_gene: TRBJ2-7; v_gene: TRBV29-1; d_gene: .
CDR3aa: CASSRGLAGDTQYF; CDR3nt: TGTGCCAGCAGTAGAGGACTAGCGGGAGATACGCAGTATTTT; abundance: .; j_gene: TRBJ2-3; v_gene: TRBV27; d_gene: TRBD2
CDR3aa: CASSSVSPIYTVRNTIYF; CDR3nt: TGTGCCAGCAGCAGCGTCAGTCCCATTTACACGGTACGAAACACCATATATTTT; abundance: .; j_gene: TRBJ1-3; v_gene: TRBV3-1/TRBV3-2; d_gene: .
CDR3aa: CASSSDRGFEKLFF; CDR3nt: TGTGCCAGCAGTAGCGACAGGGGGTTTGAAAAACTGTTTTTT; abundance: few; j_gene: TRBJ1-4; v_gene: TRBV2; d_gene: TRBD1
CDR3aa: CASIRTDSGRGNEQFF; CDR3nt: TGTGCCAGTATTAGGACCGATAGCGGGAGGGGTAATGAGCAGTTCTTC; abundance: .; j_gene: TRBJ2-1; v_gene: TRBV19; d_gene: TRBD2
CDR3aa: CASSLGGQTYEQYF; CDR3nt: TGTGCCAGCAGTTTGGGTGGACAGACCTACGAGCAGTACTTC; abundance: .; j_gene: TRBJ2-7; v_gene: TRBV27; d_gene: .
CDR3aa: CASSVSGLDGYTF; CDR3nt: TGTGCCAGCAGTGTCTCGGGTCTCGATGGCTACACCTTC; abundance: .; j_gene: TRBJ1-2; v_gene: TRBV2; d_gene: .
CDR3aa: CASSYLRGNTEAFF; CDR3nt: TGTGCCAGCAGTTATCTAAGGGGGAACACTGAAGCTTTCTTT; abundance: .; j_gene: TRBJ1-1; v_gene: TRBV6-5; d_gene: .
CDR3aa: CASSVLYRSGGGYEQYF; CDR3nt: TGTGCCAGCAGTGTCTTGTATCGGTCCGGGGGGGGTTACGAGCAGTACTTC; abundance: .; j_gene: TRBJ2-7; v_gene: TRBV6-4; d_gene: TRBD2
CDR3aa: CASSQWTGEKLFF; CDR3nt: TGCGCCAGCAGCCAATGGACAGGGGAGAAACTGTTTTTT; abundance: .; j_gene: TRBJ1-4; v_gene: TRBV4-1; d_gene: TRBD1
CDR3aa: CASRSQNTEAFF; CDR3nt: TGCGCCAGCAGGAGTCAGAACACTGAAGCTTTCTTT; abundance: few; j_gene: TRBJ1-1; v_gene: TRBV5-1; d_gene: .
CDR3aa: CASSNQETSGYEQFF; CDR3nt: TGTGCCAGCTCAAATCAAGAGACTAGCGGCTATGAGCAGTTCTTC; abundance: .; j_gene: TRBJ2-1; v_gene: TRBV18; d_gene: TRBD2
CDR3aa: CATSRSGVNQPQHF; CDR3nt: TGTGCCACCAGCAGGTCCGGGGTTAATCAGCCCCAGCATTTT; abundance: .; j_gene: TRBJ1-5; v_gene: TRBV15; d_gene: .
CDR3aa: CASSSWGLGEKLFF; CDR3nt: TGTGCCAGCAGCTCGTGGGGGCTTGGTGAAAAACTGTTTTTT; abundance: .; j_gene: TRBJ1-4; v_gene: TRBV5-8; d_gene: .
CDR3aa: CASSFVQGGTEAFF; CDR3nt: TGTGCCAGTAGTTTCGTACAGGGGGGTACTGAAGCTTTCTTT; abundance: .; j_gene: TRBJ1-1; v_gene: TRBV19; d_gene: TRBD1
CDR3aa: CASSLTALEYYF; CDR3nt: TGTGCCAGCAGCCTGACCGCCCTGGAGTACTACTTC; abundance: .; j_gene: TRBJ2-5; v_gene: TRBV3-1/TRBV3-2; d_gene: .
CDR3aa: CASSLAGFAGQGEKLFF; CDR3nt: TGTGCCAGCAGCTTGGCCGGGTTCGCGGGACAGGGAGAAAAACTGTTTTTT; abundance: .; j_gene: TRBJ1-4; v_gene: TRBV5-5; d_gene: TRBD1
CDR3aa: CASSFGLAGGGETQYF; CDR3nt: TGTGCCAGCAGCTTCGGGCTAGCGGGGGGAGGAGAGACCCAGTACTTC; abundance: .; j_gene: TRBJ2-5; v_gene: TRBV5-4; d_gene: TRBD2
CDR3aa: CASSLDYSGNTIYF; CDR3nt: TGTGCCAGCAGCTTAGATTACTCTGGAAACACCATATATTTT; abundance: .; j_gene: TRBJ1-3; v_gene: TRBV7-9; d_gene: .
CDR3aa: CASRQNMNTEAFF; CDR3nt: TGTGCCAGCAGGCAGAATATGAACACTGAAGCTTTCTTT; abundance: .; j_gene: TRBJ1-1; v_gene: TRBV2; d_gene: .
CDR3aa: CASSSEGTSGRVRYNEQFF; CDR3nt: TGCGCCAGCAGCTCGGAAGGGACTAGCGGGAGGGTGAGGTACAATGAGCAGTTCTTC; abundance: .; j_gene: TRBJ2-1; v_gene: TRBV5-1; d_gene: TRBD2
CDR3aa: CANKGPGTSDETQYF; CDR3nt: TGTGCCAACAAGGGGCCGGGGACTAGTGATGAGACCCAGTACTTC; abundance: once; j_gene: TRBJ2-5; v_gene: TRBV7-9; d_gene: TRBD2
CDR3aa: CASSPGGRDKYYGYTF; CDR3nt: TGTGCCAGCAGCCCCGGCGGCAGGGACAAATACTATGGCTACACCTTC; abundance: .; j_gene: TRBJ1-2; v_gene: TRBV5-4; d_gene: .
CDR3aa: CAIQGNTIYF; CDR3nt: TGTGCCATCCAGGGAAACACCATATATTTT; abundance: .; j_gene: TRBJ1-3; v_gene: TRBV7-9; d_gene: .
CDR3aa: CASRGSGGASNEQFF; CDR3nt: TGTGCCAGCAGGGGAAGCGGGGGAGCCTCCAATGAGCAGTTCTTC; abundance: once; j_gene: TRBJ2-1; v_gene: TRBV6-5; d_gene: TRBD2
CDR3aa: CASSLELPGSGELFF; CDR3nt: TGTGCCAGCAGTTTAGAGTTACCGGGGTCGGGGGAGCTGTTTTTT; abundance: .; j_gene: TRBJ2-2; v_gene: TRBV28; d_gene: .
CDR3aa: CASSLGVSGGVSSYEQYF; CDR3nt: TGTGCCAGCAGCTTAGGGGTTAGCGGGGGGGTTAGCTCCTACGAGCAGTACTTC; abundance: .; j_gene: TRBJ2-7; v_gene: TRBV7-8; d_gene: TRBD2
CDR3aa: CASSSAPGQSYEQYF; CDR3nt: TGTGCCAGCTCATCCGCACCGGGACAATCCTACGAGCAGTACTTC; abundance: .; j_gene: TRBJ2-7; v_gene: TRBV18; d_gene: .
CDR3aa: CASRGGISGTLSYEQYF; CDR3nt: TGCGCCAGCAGGGGAGGGATTAGCGGGACCCTCTCCTACGAGCAGTACTTC; abundance: .; j_gene: TRBJ2-7; v_gene: TRBV10-2; d_gene: TRBD2